This entry features one T cell receptor beta chain sequence. This entry is derived from a study of identical twins. The germline gives CDR1 MNHNS, CDR2 SASEGT. J gave up 7 bases and V 4 bases, and 7 bases lay outside the gene matches. There are 14 residues in the CDR3. From the 5' RACE reads, TCRdb called clonotypes with MiXCR, one entry per CDR3 protein. In the table there are 510,000 or so distinct CDR3 sequences, roughly 15% of which are singletons. In addition, the sample was reused for a study of yellow fever vaccine responses in identical twins.

This sequence was found in a woman aged 18 to 35 in good health. The sample taken for sequencing was CD4+ T cells sorted from blood. J is TRBJ1-1 and V is TRBV6-1; 9 nucleotides match TRBD1. CDR3 bases: TGTGCCAGCAGTGGGACAGGGGATTGGGGTGAAGCTTTCTTT. It yields the protein CASSGTGDWGEAFF.